Presented here are 22 T cell receptor beta chains from one specimen sequenced in a study of OX40 agonist ivuxolimab in advanced cancers. The table came from immunoSEQ multiplex PCR; TCRdb's copy has only in-frame clones and leaves some out. The repertoire consists of around 80,000 clones, with 85% to 90% occurring once and the leading ten covering approximately 0.99%. Sample: CD4+ or CD8+ T cells sorted from blood, taken in a trial of the OX40 agonist ivuxolimab. Receptor source: an adult with an advanced solid tumor such as melanoma, head and neck, liver or kidney cancer.

This clone has just a few counts. V is TRBV2 and J is TRBJ1-1; 8 nucleotides line up with TRBD1. V gave up 6 bases and J gave up 3 bases; unmatched junction bases: 6. The germline CDR1 and CDR2 sequences are SNHLY and FYNNEI. The CDR3 extends over 14 amino acids. The CDR3 DNA is TGTGCCAGCAGGCGACAGGGGACATACACTGAAGCTTTCTTT. It translates to CASRRQGTYTEAFF.

On this clone itself: The same CDR3 also results from other DNA sequences found in this sample. The chain recombines TRBV27 with TRBJ1-2; D not resolved. The germline CDR1 and CDR2 sequences are MNHEY and SMNVEV (reference sequence). The CDR3 is 14 residues long. Trimming cost V 0 bases and J 4 bases, with 9 bases left between them. CDR3 in amino acids: CASSLSGGAYGYTF. The DNA of the CDR3 is TGTGCCAGCAGTTTATCGGGCGGAGCCTATGGCTACACCTTC.

The V gene is TRBV7-9, the J gene TRBJ2-7; D perhaps matches TRBD2 (6 bases). The germline V gene encodes CDR1 SEHNR and CDR2 FQNEAQ (reference sequence). V shed 3 bases and J shed 5 bases, with 14 bases lying between them. The CDR3 sequence is 14 residues long. The CDR3 loop reads CASSLGYAGNEQYF. For the CDR3, the DNA is TGTGCCAGCAGCTTGGGATATGCGGGGAACGAGCAGTACTTC.

The V and J genes are TRBV5-8 and TRBJ2-6; TRBD2 is a possible D gene (6 bases). V dropped 1 base and J dropped 1 base, with 6 bases sitting between them. The germline V gene has CDR1 SGHTS and CDR2 YDEGEE. This CDR3 spans 15 amino acids. The CDR3 DNA reads as TGTGCCAGCAGCTTGCGGGGGTCTGGGGCCAACGTCCTGACTTTC. Translated, it gives CASSLRGSGANVLTF.

J is TRBJ2-2 and V is TRBV10-1, with D perhaps matching TRBD2 (5 bases). Trimming cost V 1 base and J 6 bases, with 12 bases left between them. The CDR3 extends over 15 amino acids. The germline gives CDR1 WNHNN, CDR2 SYGVQD (reference sequence). The CDR3 DNA sequence: TGCGCCAGCAGTGAGTTTAGCGCGGGCCCCGGGGAGCTGTTTTTT. Its protein is CASSEFSAGPGELFF.

V is TRBV2 and J is TRBJ1-1, with 10 bases lining up with TRBD1. The CDR3 is made up of 15 amino acids. The germline CDR1 and CDR2 sequences are SNHLY and FYNNEI. J gave up 1 base and V 9 bases, and 8 bases lay outside the gene matches. The CDR3 sequence is CASIRQGAGNTEAFF. The CDR3 DNA reads TGTGCCAGTATCAGACAGGGGGCCGGGAACACTGAAGCTTTCTTT.

For the CDR3, the DNA is TGTGCCAGCACCCGGGACAGCAATCAGCCCCAGCATTTT. It translates to CASTRDSNQPQHF. The J gene is TRBJ1-5, the V gene TRBV6-1, with D maybe TRBD1 (5 bases). CDR3 size: 13 residues. V gave up 7 bases and J gave up 1 base, with 8 bases separating them. Germline CDR1 and CDR2: MNHNS and SASEGT.

This clone has just one count. The V gene is TRBV5-4, the J gene TRBJ2-1; D unresolved. The V and J ends lost 2 bases and 7 bases respectively, with 10 bases between them. The germline V gene has CDR1 SGHNT and CDR2 YYREEE (reference sequence). The CDR3 is 13 residues long. CDR3 loop: CASSFLVLNEQFF. CDR3 in DNA: TGTGCCAGCAGCTTTTTAGTGTTGAATGAGCAGTTCTTC.

The rearrangement links TRBV6-5 to TRBJ2-2, with 7 bases identical to TRBD2. The CDR3 has 15 amino acids. The junction had 12 bases not matched to a gene; V was cut back by 7 bases and J by 7 bases. Germline V gives CDR1 MNHEY, CDR2 SVGAGI. The CDR3 loop reads CASTSTGGWGGELFF. In nucleotides, the CDR3 is TGTGCCAGCACCTCCACGGGGGGTTGGGGCGGGGAGCTGTTTTTT.

V gene TRBV5-6 combines with J gene TRBJ2-2; 10 bases map to TRBD1. Germline lookup yields CDR1 SGHDT and CDR2 YYEEEE. The CDR3 loop spans 16 amino acids. V gave up 1 base and J gave up 4 bases; unmatched junction bases: 4. As DNA, the CDR3 is TGTGCCAGCAGCTTGCCCGGGACAGGGGTCACCGGGGAGCTGTTTTTT. Its translation is CASSLPGTGVTGELFF.

The chain employs TRBV11-2 and TRBJ2-2; 9 nucleotides match TRBD2. There are 19 residues in the CDR3. CDR1 is SGHAT, CDR2 FQNNGV, per germline. V was clipped by 0 bases and J by 7 bases; unmatched bases: 15. This chain's CDR3 is CASSLDLIGAGGLNGELFF. Written as DNA, the CDR3 is TGTGCCAGCAGCTTAGATCTAATTGGTGCGGGAGGGCTTAACGGGGAGCTGTTTTTT.

The V call is TRBV11-2, the J call TRBJ2-2, with D possibly being TRBD1 (6 bases). Trimming removed 3 bases from V and 0 bases from J, with 14 bases in between. The CDR3 consists of 17 residues. Germline-derived CDR1 and CDR2 are SGHAT and FQNNGV. Written as DNA, the CDR3 is TGTGCCAGCAGCTTCCTTCCCGGGACATCGAACACCGGGGAGCTGTTTTTT. It codes for CASSFLPGTSNTGELFF.

A remark on this clone: An end of the junction does not agree with germline; a read error may underlie this. The V gene is TRBV5-1, the J gene TRBJ1-3; D may be TRBD1 (5 bases). The CDR3 runs to 14 residues. From germline, CDR1 is SGHRS and CDR2 YFSETQ. CDR3 bases: TGTGCCAGCAGCTTCAGGGCAAGAGGAAACACCATATATTTT. Translating it yields CASSFRARGNTIYF.

This clone was counted between two and nine times. The V and J genes are TRBV7-9 and TRBJ2-3; D is ambiguous. The germline CDR1 and CDR2 sequences are SEHNR and FQNEAQ (reference sequence). V lost 5 bases to trimming and J lost 5 bases, with 17 bases between them. CDR3 length: 15 amino acids. The CDR3 spells CASSPKLRVGDTQYF. The CDR3 bases are TGTGCCAGCAGCCCGAAGTTAAGGGTGGGAGATACGCAGTATTTT.

The chain combines TRBV5-1 with TRBJ1-1; no clear D. Trimming removed 1 base from V and 4 bases from J, with 11 bases in between. This CDR3 has 14 amino acids. Germline-derived CDR1 and CDR2 are SGHRS and YFSETQ. Here the CDR3 reads CASSLIAGSTEAFF. The CDR3 bases are TGCGCCAGCAGCTTGATTGCGGGCAGCACTGAAGCTTTCTTT.

The chain joins TRBV4-1 to TRBJ1-2, with 7 bases lining up with TRBD1. The CDR3 sequence is 15 residues long. Trimming at V came to 3 bases and at J to 4 bases, leaving 8 bases not matched to a gene. Germline V CDR1 and CDR2: MGHRA, YSYEKL. CDR3 residues: CASSHPVTGSYGYTF. The CDR3 DNA reads as TGCGCCAGCAGCCACCCCGTGACAGGGAGCTATGGCTACACCTTC.

Written as DNA, the CDR3 is TGTGCCAGATGGGACAGGGGGAACACTGAAGCTTTCTTT. Protein sequence: CARWDRGNTEAFF. This chain joins TRBV2 and TRBJ1-1; 10 bases map to TRBD1. CDR3 length: 13 residues. CDR1 is SNHLY, CDR2 FYNNEI, per germline. After removal of 9 bases from V and 1 base from J, the junction contained 2 bases not matched to a gene.

The chain joins TRBV4-1 to TRBJ1-6; 8 bases map to TRBD1. In germline, CDR1 is MGHRA, CDR2 YSYEKL. The CDR3 extends over 15 amino acids. V trimming: 4 bases; J trimming: 7 bases; junction bases outside the gene matches: 6. CDR3 loop: CASSRTGRENSPLHF. CDR3 in DNA: TGCGCCAGCAGCCGGACAGGGAGGGAGAATTCACCCCTCCACTTT.

V usage is TRBV2 and J usage is TRBJ1-1; 12 nucleotides agree with TRBD1. The germline V gene has CDR1 SNHLY and CDR2 FYNNEI. After removal of 3 bases from V and 8 bases from J, the junction contained 1 base not matched to a gene. This CDR3 has 13 amino acids. CDR3 protein: CASSDGTGGEAFF. The CDR3 DNA reads as TGTGCCAGCAGTGATGGGACAGGGGGCGAAGCTTTCTTT. The whole variable domain, filled in from reference TRBV2 and TRBJ1-1, reads EPEVTQTPSHQVTQMGQEVILRCVPISNHLYFYWYRQILGQKVEFLVSFYNNEISEKSEIFDDQFSVERPDGSNFTLKIRSTKLEDSAMYFCASSDGTGGEAFFGQGTRLTVV.

This chain uses TRBV5-4 with TRBJ1-2; D uncertain. Deletions cut 2 bases from V and 0 bases from J, with 8 bases between. Germline-derived CDR1 and CDR2 are SGHNT and YYREEE (reference sequence). CDR3 length equals 14 residues. CDR3 protein: CASSLPRTNYGYTF. In nucleotides, the CDR3 is TGTGCCAGCAGCTTACCCCGAACTAACTATGGCTACACCTTC.

V and J are TRBV29-1 and TRBJ2-1; D unresolved. The V gene's germline CDR1 is SQVTM and CDR2 ANQGSEA. This CDR3 spans 11 amino acids. The V gene lost 0 bases and the J gene lost 9 bases, with 6 bases spanning the gap. This CDR3 reads CSVEDLREQFF. The DNA of the CDR3 is TGCAGCGTTGAAGATCTTCGTGAGCAGTTCTTC.

The J gene is TRBJ1-2, the V gene TRBV19, with 7 positions matching TRBD1. Germline V gives CDR1 LNHDA, CDR2 SQIVND (reference sequence). This CDR3 contains 16 residues. Trimming took 5 bases from V and 3 from J; bases not matched to a gene: 12. The CDR3 nucleotides are TGTGCCAGTAGTCCATCATACAGGGGCTTGGACTATGGCTACACCTTC. Amino acid sequence: CASSPSYRGLDYGYTF. The complete variable domain, with remaining parts taken from reference TRBV19 and TRBJ1-2, reads DGGITQSPKYLFRKEGQNVTLSCEQNLNHDAMYWYRQDPGQGLRLIYYSQIVNDFQKGDIAEGYSVSREKKESFPLTVTSAQKNPTAFYLCASSPSYRGLDYGYTFGSGTRLTVV.